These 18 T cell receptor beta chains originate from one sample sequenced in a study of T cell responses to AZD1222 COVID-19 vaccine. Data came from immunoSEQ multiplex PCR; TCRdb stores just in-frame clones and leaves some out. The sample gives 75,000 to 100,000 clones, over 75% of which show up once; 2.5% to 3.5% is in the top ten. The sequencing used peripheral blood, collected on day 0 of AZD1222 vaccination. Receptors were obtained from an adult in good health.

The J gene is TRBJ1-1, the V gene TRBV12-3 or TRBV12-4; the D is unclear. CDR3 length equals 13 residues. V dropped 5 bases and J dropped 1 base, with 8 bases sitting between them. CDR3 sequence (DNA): TGTGCCAGCAGTCTCCCGGCGAACACTGAAGCTTTCTTT. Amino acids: CASSLPANTEAFF.

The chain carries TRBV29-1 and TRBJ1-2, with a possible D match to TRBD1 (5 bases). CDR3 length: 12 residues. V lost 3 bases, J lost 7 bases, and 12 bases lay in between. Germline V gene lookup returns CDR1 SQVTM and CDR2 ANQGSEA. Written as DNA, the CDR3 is TGCAGCGTTGAGAGCCGGACATTTGGCTACACCTTC. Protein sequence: CSVESRTFGYTF.

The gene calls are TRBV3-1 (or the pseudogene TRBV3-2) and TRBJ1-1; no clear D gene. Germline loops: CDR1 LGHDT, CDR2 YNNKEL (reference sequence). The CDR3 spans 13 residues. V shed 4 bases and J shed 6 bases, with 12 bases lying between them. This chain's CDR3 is CASSPFLGAEAFF. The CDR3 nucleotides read TGTGCCAGCAGCCCTTTCCTAGGTGCTGAAGCTTTCTTT.

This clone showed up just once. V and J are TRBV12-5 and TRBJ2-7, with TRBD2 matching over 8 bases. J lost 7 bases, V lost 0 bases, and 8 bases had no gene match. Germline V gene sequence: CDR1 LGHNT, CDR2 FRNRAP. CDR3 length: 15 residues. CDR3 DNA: TGTGCTAGTGGTTTGGTACAGGGATTAGCGGGGGAGCAGTACTTC. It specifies CASGLVQGLAGEQYF.

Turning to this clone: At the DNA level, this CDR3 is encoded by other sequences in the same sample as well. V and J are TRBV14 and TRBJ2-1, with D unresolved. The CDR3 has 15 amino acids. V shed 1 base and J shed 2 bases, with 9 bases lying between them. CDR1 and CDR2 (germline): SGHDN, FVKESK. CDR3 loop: CASSQVRRTYNEQFF. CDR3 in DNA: TGTGCCAGCAGCCAAGTTCGCAGAACCTACAATGAGCAGTTCTTC.

In nucleotides, the CDR3 is TGTGCCAGCAGCTTAACGGCAGGGGGTTCCTCAACTAATGAAAAACTGTTTTTT. Its protein is CASSLTAGGSSTNEKLFF. The rearrangement uses TRBV7-9 and TRBJ1-4; 7 bases agree with TRBD1. Trimming took 2 bases from V and 0 from J; bases not matched to a gene: 9. The CDR3 spans 18 residues. Per the germline V gene, CDR1 is SEHNR and CDR2 is FQNEAQ (reference sequence).

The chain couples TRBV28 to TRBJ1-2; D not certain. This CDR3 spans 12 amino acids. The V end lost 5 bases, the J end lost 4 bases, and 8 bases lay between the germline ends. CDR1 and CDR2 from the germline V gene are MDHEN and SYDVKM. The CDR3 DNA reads TGTGCCAGCAGTCCCGCAGGCTATGGCTACACCTTC. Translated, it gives CASSPAGYGYTF.

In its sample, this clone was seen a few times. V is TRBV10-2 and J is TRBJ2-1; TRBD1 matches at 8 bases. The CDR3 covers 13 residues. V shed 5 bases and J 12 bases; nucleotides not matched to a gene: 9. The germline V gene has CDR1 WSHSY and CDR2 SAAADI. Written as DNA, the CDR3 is TGCGCCAGCAGTCGATCCGGGACAGGCTGGCAGTTCTTC. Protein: CASSRSGTGWQFF.

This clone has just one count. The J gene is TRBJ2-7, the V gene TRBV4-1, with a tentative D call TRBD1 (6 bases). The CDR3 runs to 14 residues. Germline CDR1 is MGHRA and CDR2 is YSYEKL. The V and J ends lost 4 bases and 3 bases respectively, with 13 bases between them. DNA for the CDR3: TGCGCCAGCAGCCTTCCAGGGGACGGCTACGAGCAGTACTTC. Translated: CASSLPGDGYEQYF.

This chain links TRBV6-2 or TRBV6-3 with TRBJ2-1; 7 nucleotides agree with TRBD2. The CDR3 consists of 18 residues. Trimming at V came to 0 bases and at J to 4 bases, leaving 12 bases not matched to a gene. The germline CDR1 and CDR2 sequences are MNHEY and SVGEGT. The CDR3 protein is CASSYSKELGGRYNEQFF. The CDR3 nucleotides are TGTGCCAGCAGTTACTCGAAGGAGTTGGGCGGGAGATACAATGAGCAGTTCTTC.

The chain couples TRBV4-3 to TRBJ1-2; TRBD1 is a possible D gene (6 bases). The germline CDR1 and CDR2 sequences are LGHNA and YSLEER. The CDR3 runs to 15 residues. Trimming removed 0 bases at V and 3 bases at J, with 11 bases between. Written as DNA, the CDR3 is TGCGCCAGCAGCCAAGAACGCCACAGGGACTATGGCTACACCTTC. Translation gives CASSQERHRDYGYTF.

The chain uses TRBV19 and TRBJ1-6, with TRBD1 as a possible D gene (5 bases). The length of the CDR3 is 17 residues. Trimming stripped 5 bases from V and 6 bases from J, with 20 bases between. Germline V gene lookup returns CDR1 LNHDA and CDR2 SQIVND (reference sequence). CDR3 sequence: CASSFPGTFTPNSPLHF. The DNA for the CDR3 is TGTGCCAGTAGTTTTCCCGGGACTTTCACCCCTAATTCACCCCTCCACTTT.

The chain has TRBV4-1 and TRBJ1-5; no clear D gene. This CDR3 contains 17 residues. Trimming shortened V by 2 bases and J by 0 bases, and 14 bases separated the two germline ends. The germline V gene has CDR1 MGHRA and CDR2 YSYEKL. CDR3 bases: TGCGCCAGCAGCCAAAACCAAGGATGGGATAGCAATCAGCCCCAGCATTTT. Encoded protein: CASSQNQGWDSNQPQHF.

The CDR3 spells CASSQEEVRGGHYNEQFF. The CDR3 DNA reads TGCGCCAGCAGCCAAGAGGAAGTTCGCGGGGGCCACTACAATGAGCAGTTCTTC. The chain has TRBV4-3 and TRBJ2-1; tentatively, D is TRBD2 (7 bases). CDR3 size: 18 residues. CDR1 and CDR2 (germline): LGHNA, YSLEER. V gave up 0 bases and J gave up 3 bases, with 18 bases separating them.

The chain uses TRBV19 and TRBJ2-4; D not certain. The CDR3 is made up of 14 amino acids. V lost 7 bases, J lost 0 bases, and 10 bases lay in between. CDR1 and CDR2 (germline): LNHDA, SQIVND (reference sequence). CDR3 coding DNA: TGTGCCAGTACCGAAGAGGTAGCCAAAAACATTCAGTACTTC. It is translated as CASTEEVAKNIQYF.

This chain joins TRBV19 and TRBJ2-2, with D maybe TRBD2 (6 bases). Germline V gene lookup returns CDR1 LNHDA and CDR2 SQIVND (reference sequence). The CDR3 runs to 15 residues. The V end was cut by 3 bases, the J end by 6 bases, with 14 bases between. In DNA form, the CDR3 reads TGTGCCAGTAGTATTTTCCTAGCGACCGCCGGGGAGCTGTTTTTT. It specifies CASSIFLATAGELFF.

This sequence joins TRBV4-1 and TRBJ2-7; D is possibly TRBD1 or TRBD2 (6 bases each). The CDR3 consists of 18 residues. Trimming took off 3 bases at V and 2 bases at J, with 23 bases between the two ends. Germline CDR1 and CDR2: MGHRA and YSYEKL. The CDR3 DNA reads TGCGCCAGCAGCCAGGAAGAGGGGGGTGTGGGGCTAGCCTACGAGCAGTACTTC. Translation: CASSQEEGGVGLAYEQYF.

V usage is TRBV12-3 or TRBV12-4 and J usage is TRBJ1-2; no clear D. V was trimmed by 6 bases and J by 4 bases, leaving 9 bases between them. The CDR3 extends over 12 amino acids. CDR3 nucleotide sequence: TGTGCCAGCAGCAGGACCCTCTATGGCTACACCTTC. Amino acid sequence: CASSRTLYGYTF.